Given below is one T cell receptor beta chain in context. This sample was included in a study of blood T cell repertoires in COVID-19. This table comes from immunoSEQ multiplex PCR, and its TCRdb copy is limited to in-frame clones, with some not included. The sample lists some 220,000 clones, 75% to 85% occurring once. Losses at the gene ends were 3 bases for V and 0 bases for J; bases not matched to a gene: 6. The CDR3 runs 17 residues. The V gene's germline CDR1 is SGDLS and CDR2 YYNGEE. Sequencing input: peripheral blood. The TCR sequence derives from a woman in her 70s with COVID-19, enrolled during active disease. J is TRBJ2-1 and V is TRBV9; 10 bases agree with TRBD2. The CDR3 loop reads CASSGGTSVSSYNEQFF. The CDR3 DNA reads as TGTGCCAGCAGCGGAGGGACTAGCGTGAGCTCCTACAATGAGCAGTTCTTC.